The entry below gives a single T cell receptor beta chain sequence along with its context. CDR1 is MGHRA and CDR2 is YSYEKL in the germline V gene. V was clipped by 7 bases and J by 1 base; unmatched bases: 5. The CDR3 sequence is 15 residues long. This sample is drawn from a study of blood T cell repertoires in COVID-19. In the original processing: Amplifying reference gene primers gave estimates of nucleated cell counts. Here immunoSEQ multiplex PCR was the method, and the copy in TCRdb shows in-frame clones only, minus some. V, J and clone size were drawn from that table, and D and trimming were deduced from the DNA. The table shows around 300,000 clones, with around 90% occurring only once.

This receptor was taken from a woman aged 40 to 55 who had recovered from COVID-19. The specimen was PBMCs or T cells enriched from blood (not recorded which). This chain joins TRBV4-1 and TRBJ1-1; 11 nucleotides match TRBD1. The CDR3 DNA reads as TGCGCCAGCACCGGGACAGGGGGGACGAACACTGAAGCTTTCTTT. It yields the protein CASTGTGGTNTEAFF.